Sequencing of this TCR beta chain was carried out in a study of PD-1 blockade in classical Hodgkin lymphoma. TCRdb keeps only in-frame clones here, not all; method: immunoSEQ multiplex PCR. The sample comprises 40,000 to 45,000 clones, more than 70% of which are singletons, and about an eighth rests with the top ten. Germline-derived CDR1 and CDR2 are SGHVS and FNYEAQ. The ends lost 0 bases at V and 2 bases at J; junction bases unmatched: 9. This CDR3 is 20 amino acids long. In every patient, relapse followed autologous stem cell transplantation, while exposure to brentuximab vedotin differed. The chain links TRBV7-6 to TRBJ2-3, with 15 bases identical to TRBD2. This TCR was sampled from a human donor with classical Hodgkin lymphoma. The sample in question was peripheral blood mononuclear cells (PBMCs), obtained at baseline. This CDR3 reads CASSLALGGLAGGNTDTQYF. The CDR3 DNA reads TGTGCCAGCAGCTTAGCTTTAGGAGGACTAGCGGGGGGGAACACAGATACGCAGTATTTT.